Listed below are T cell receptor beta chains from one sample, sequenced in a study of T cell responses to AZD1222 COVID-19 vaccine. The method was immunoSEQ multiplex PCR; TCRdb's version includes in-frame clones alone and lacks a portion of them. The sample carries 75,000 to 95,000 clones, around 84% recorded once. This sample comprised peripheral blood, obtained on day 0 of AZD1222 vaccination. All receptors come from an adult in good health. Both conserved end residues are part of each CDR3. D genes are given only for firm matches. Expanded clones are given a class, and other clones once, few, many or no size at all.

j_call | v_call | clone_size | d_call | cdr3_nt | cdr3_aa
TRBJ1-4 | TRBV9 | once | . | TGTGCCAGCAGCGTAGCGGGGGGCCTGGGTGAAAAACTGTTTTTT | CASSVAGGLGEKLFF
TRBJ1-6 | TRBV7-9 | few | . | TGTGCCAGCAGCGGCCTTCCTGGGGCCCTCCACTTT | CASSGLPGALHF
TRBJ1-1 | TRBV5-1 | few | . | TGCGCCAGCAGGCAGGGGAACACTGAAGCTTTCTTT | CASRQGNTEAFF
TRBJ2-3 | TRBV7-8 | . | TRBD1 | TGTGCCAGCAGCGGGGACAGCCATATCACAGATACGCAGTATTTT | CASSGDSHITDTQYF
TRBJ2-2 | TRBV5-1 | few | TRBD2 | TGCGCCAGCAGCTTGGCCGCGGGGGGCTCCGGGGAGCTGTTTTTT | CASSLAAGGSGELFF
TRBJ1-2 | TRBV7-2 | . | TRBD1 | TGTGCCAGCAGCACTAGGACAGGGGGCCACTATGGCTACACCTTC | CASSTRTGGHYGYTF
TRBJ2-1 | TRBV19 | . | . | TGTGCCAGTAGTATAGGACTGCCCAATGAGCAGTTCTTC | CASSIGLPNEQFF
TRBJ2-3 | TRBV4-1 | . | . | TGCGCCAGCAGCCAAGACCGGCGTCGATTCGCGGGGCCCCGTGATACGCAGTATTTT | CASSQDRRRFAGPRDTQYF
TRBJ2-3 | TRBV4-3 | . | TRBD2 | TGCGCCAGCAGCCAAGGATCTAGCGGGGGCACAGATACGCAGTATTTT | CASSQGSSGGTDTQYF
TRBJ2-1 | TRBV4-3 | . | . | TGCGCCAGCAGCCAGGCAGGGGCAGGCAATGAGCAGTTCTTC | CASSQAGAGNEQFF
TRBJ1-4 | TRBV19 | . | . | TGTGCCAGCCAAGATGGGCCTAATGAAAAACTGTTTTTT | CASQDGPNEKLFF
TRBJ2-5 | TRBV11-2 | . | . | TGTGCCAGCAGCTTAGGGCAGGGTTGGGAGACCCAGTACTTC | CASSLGQGWETQYF
TRBJ2-2 | TRBV11-3 | . | . | TGTGCCAGCAGCTATGGAGGGGCCGGGGAGCTGTTTTTT | CASSYGGAGELFF
TRBJ2-2 | TRBV6-2/TRBV6-3 | . | . | TGTGCCAGCAGTTACGGGGGAATTGGCGGGGAGCTGTTTTTT | CASSYGGIGGELFF
TRBJ1-1 | TRBV6-4 | few | . | TGTGCCAGCAGAGCCCCGAATAAGGCAGTCCGCCTTAACACTGAAGCTTTCTTT | CASRAPNKAVRLNTEAFF
TRBJ1-3 | TRBV15 | . | . | TGTGCCACCAGCAGAGACCGGACGGATGGAAACACCATATATTTT | CATSRDRTDGNTIYF
TRBJ1-6 | TRBV3-1/TRBV3-2 | . | . | TGTGCCAGCAGCCACCATCAGGTGACAGATAATTCACCCCTCCACTTT | CASSHHQVTDNSPLHF
TRBJ2-7 | TRBV7-3 | . | . | TGTGCCAGCAGCTTAGCGGACACCTACGAGCAGTACTTC | CASSLADTYEQYF